Listed below are T cell receptor beta chains from one sample, sequenced in a study of blood T cell repertoires in COVID-19. Assay used: immunoSEQ multiplex PCR; TCRdb lists only in-frame clones, some missing. The sample carries roughly 58,000 clones, about 66% recorded once. Sequenced input: PBMCs or T cells enriched from blood (not recorded which). The receptor set was obtained from a woman aged 55-69 years who had been exposed to COVID-19. Each CDR3 is given with its conserved first and last residue. D genes are given only for firm matches. Where a row states a size, it is once, few, many or the class of an expanded clone; other rows omit it.

>TRBV7-6|TRBD1|NA|TRBJ2-7
CASSPRTGIDYEQYF
TGTGCCAGCAGCCCACGGACAGGGATTGACTACGAGCAGTACTTC
>TRBV28|NA|NA|TRBJ1-6
CASSPVLSGNSPLHF
TGTGCCAGCAGCCCGGTCCTATCGGGTAATTCACCCCTCCACTTT
>TRBV18|TRBD1|NA|TRBJ2-5
CASSPPTGAETQYF
TGTGCCAGCTCACCACCTACAGGGGCAGAGACCCAGTACTTC
>TRBV9|TRBD2|NA|TRBJ2-1
CASSVRAGGGSYNEQFF
TGTGCCAGCAGCGTAAGAGCGGGGGGCGGCTCCTACAATGAGCAGTTCTTC
>TRBV6-2/TRBV6-3|NA|NA|TRBJ2-7
CASSYGAASYEQYF
TGTGCCAGCAGTTACGGGGCAGCCTCCTACGAGCAGTACTTC
>TRBV6-1|TRBD1|NA|TRBJ2-7
CASSLDRGPYEQYF
TGTGCCAGCAGTCTCGACAGGGGACCTTACGAGCAGTACTTC
>TRBV6-5|NA|NA|TRBJ1-1
CASSRPGVLEAFF
TGTGCCAGCAGTAGGCCGGGTGTCCTGGAAGCTTTCTTT
>TRBV4-2|TRBD2|few|TRBJ2-3
CASSPVGASGSTDTQYF
TGTGCCAGCAGCCCTGTTGGGGCTAGCGGTAGCACAGATACGCAGTATTTT
>TRBV19|NA|NA|TRBJ1-1
CASSIFSEAFF
TGTGCCAGTAGTATTTTCTCTGAAGCTTTCTTT
>TRBV30|TRBD1|few|TRBJ2-3
CAWSLLGQGADTQYF
TGTGCCTGGAGTCTCCTGGGACAGGGAGCAGATACGCAGTATTTT
>TRBV14|TRBD2|NA|TRBJ2-3
CASSQWSGRATDTQYF
TGTGCCAGCAGCCAATGGAGCGGGAGGGCGACAGATACGCAGTATTTT
>TRBV30|NA|NA|TRBJ1-2
CAWSSGTAQIWYGYTF
TGTGCCTGGAGTTCCGGGACTGCTCAGATCTGGTATGGCTACACCTTC
>TRBV7-9|TRBD1|NA|TRBJ2-6
CASSRTGVGANVLTF
TGTGCCAGCAGTCGTACAGGGGTCGGGGCCAACGTCCTGACTTTC
>TRBV2|NA|once|TRBJ2-5
CASSEGGGAYGETQYF
TGTGCCAGCAGTGAAGGAGGGGGGGCGTATGGAGAGACCCAGTACTTC
>TRBV5-1|TRBD1|NA|TRBJ2-6
CASSGQDSGANVLTF
TGCGCCAGCAGCGGACAGGACTCTGGGGCCAACGTCCTGACTTTC
>TRBV5-8|NA|NA|TRBJ1-4
CASSLRRYEKLFF
TGTGCCAGCAGCTTGAGGAGGTACGAAAAACTGTTTTTT
>TRBV6-2/TRBV6-3|TRBD1|NA|TRBJ1-4
CASSFRGSSSGKLFF
TGTGCCAGCAGCTTCAGGGGGTCATCAAGTGGGAAACTGTTTTTT
>TRBV5-1|NA|once|TRBJ1-2
CASSLDSSNYGYTF
TGCGCCAGCAGCTTGGATTCTAGTAACTATGGCTACACCTTC
>TRBV19|NA|NA|TRBJ2-3
CASQANGGRTDTQYF
TGTGCCAGTCAAGCGAACGGGGGGCGTACAGATACGCAGTATTTT
>TRBV19|NA|NA|TRBJ2-1
CASSIAGVSSNEQFF
TGTGCCAGTAGTATAGCGGGAGTCTCCAGCAATGAGCAGTTCTTC
>TRBV12-3/TRBV12-4|TRBD2|NA|TRBJ2-1
CASSIIAGGPFF
TGTGCCAGCAGCATAATAGCGGGAGGGCCTTTCTTC
>TRBV4-1|NA|few|TRBJ1-5
CASSQVDSDQPQHF
TGCGCCAGCAGCCAAGTTGACAGTGATCAGCCCCAGCATTTT
>TRBV7-2|NA|NA|TRBJ1-2
CASSLSRGKYGYTF
TGTGCCAGCAGCTTGAGCAGGGGAAAGTATGGCTACACCTTC
>TRBV6-5|TRBD1|few|TRBJ1-2
CASSPGQGRYTF
TGTGCCAGCAGTCCCGGACAGGGTCGCTACACCTTC
>TRBV6-5|TRBD2|NA|TRBJ2-2
CASSSGGAGGTGELFF
TGTGCCAGCAGTTCCGGGGGGGCGGGCGGCACCGGGGAGCTGTTTTTT
>TRBV7-2|TRBD1|NA|TRBJ1-2
CASSLGTVNYGYTF
TGTGCCAGCAGCTTGGGGACAGTTAACTATGGCTACACCTTC
>TRBV5-1|NA|once|TRBJ1-6
CASSLWTVDNSPLHF
TGCGCCAGCAGCCTGTGGACAGTAGATAATTCACCCCTCCACTTT
>TRBV6-5|TRBD1|NA|TRBJ1-1
CASGGTGQHTEAFF
TGTGCCAGCGGAGGGACAGGGCAGCACACTGAAGCTTTCTTT
>TRBV5-1|TRBD1|NA|TRBJ2-7
CASSPTGQGSYEQYF
TGCGCCAGCAGCCCTACGGGACAGGGTTCCTACGAGCAGTACTTC
>TRBV30|TRBD2|NA|TRBJ2-1
CAWSALTSGGSYNEQFF
TGTGCCTGGAGTGCCCTGACTAGCGGGGGTTCCTACAATGAGCAGTTCTTC